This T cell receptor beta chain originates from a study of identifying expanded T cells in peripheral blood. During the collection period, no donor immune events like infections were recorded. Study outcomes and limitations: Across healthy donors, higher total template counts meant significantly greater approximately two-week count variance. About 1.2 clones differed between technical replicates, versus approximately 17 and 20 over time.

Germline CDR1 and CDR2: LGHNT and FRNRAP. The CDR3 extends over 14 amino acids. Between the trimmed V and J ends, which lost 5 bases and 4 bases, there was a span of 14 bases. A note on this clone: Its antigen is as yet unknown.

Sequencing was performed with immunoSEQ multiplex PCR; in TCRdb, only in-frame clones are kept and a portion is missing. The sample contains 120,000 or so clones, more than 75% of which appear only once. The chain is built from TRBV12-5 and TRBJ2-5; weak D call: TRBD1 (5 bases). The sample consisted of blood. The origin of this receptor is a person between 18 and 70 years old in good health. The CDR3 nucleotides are TGTGCTAGTGGTCCTGACAGCACGGGAGAGACCCAGTACTTC. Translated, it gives CASGPDSTGETQYF.